The 24 T cell receptor beta chains listed next were all sequenced from one sample in a study of OX40 agonist ivuxolimab in advanced cancers. The repertoire was sequenced with immunoSEQ multiplex PCR; TCRdb's copy has only in-frame clones and lacks some. There are fewer than 65,000 clones in the sample; around nine tenths occur only once, and 0.9% to 1.2% lies in the top ten. Material: CD4+ or CD8+ T cells sorted from blood, obtained in a trial of the OX40 agonist ivuxolimab. The source of these receptors is an adult with an advanced solid tumor such as melanoma, head and neck, liver or kidney cancer.

V gene TRBV13 combines with J gene TRBJ2-2; maybe TRBD2 (5 bases). The CDR3 is made up of 15 amino acids. The V end was cut by 5 bases, the J end by 6 bases, with 16 bases between. The germline V gene has CDR1 PRHDT and CDR2 FYEKMQ (reference sequence). CDR3 region: CASSPYSGSAGELFF. The CDR3 DNA follows: TGTGCCAGCAGCCCCTATTCGGGATCGGCCGGGGAGCTGTTTTTT.

This clone was seen a handful of times. V gene TRBV10-3 combines with J gene TRBJ2-3; TRBD2 agrees at 12 bases. J was trimmed by 6 bases and V by 4 bases; bases with no gene match: 5. The CDR3 extends over 15 amino acids. The germline gives CDR1 ENHRY, CDR2 SYGVKD. In DNA, the CDR3 is TGTGCCATCAGTGGAGGGACTAGCGGGTGGGATACGCAGTATTTT. This gives the protein CAISGGTSGWDTQYF.

The genes are TRBV29-1 and TRBJ2-1; D may correspond to TRBD1 or TRBD2 (5 bases each). The CDR3 spans 12 residues. In germline, CDR1 is SQVTM, CDR2 ANQGSEA. V shed 6 bases and J shed 4 bases, with 10 bases lying between them. CDR3 residues: CSVGEYYNEQFF. The CDR3, as DNA: TGCAGCGTGGGGGAGTATTACAATGAGCAGTTCTTC.

V gene TRBV5-1 combines with J gene TRBJ2-5; either TRBD1 or TRBD2 may fit D (6 bases each). The CDR3 has 15 amino acids. Trimming took off 2 bases at V and 4 bases at J, with 15 bases between the two ends. CDR1 and CDR2 from the germline V gene are SGHRS and YFSETQ. In DNA form, the CDR3 reads TGCGCCAGCAGCTTAAACAGGGTCGGGGGAGAGACCCAGTACTTC. It translates to CASSLNRVGGETQYF.

V is TRBV4-3 and J is TRBJ1-1; D call uncertain. The V end lost 4 bases, the J end lost 4 bases, and 13 bases lay between the germline ends. The CDR3 spans 14 residues. Germline V lookup: CDR1 LGHNA, CDR2 YSLEER. The CDR3 DNA reads as TGCGCCAGCAGCCGAAACACAGAAATCACTGAAGCTTTCTTT. Its protein is CASSRNTEITEAFF.

CDR3: CASRPLVLSDGYTF. CDR3 coding DNA: TGTGCCAGCAGACCCCTGGTGTTATCGGATGGCTACACCTTC. The gene calls are TRBV27 and TRBJ1-2; D gene unclear. Germline loops: CDR1 MNHEY, CDR2 SMNVEV (reference sequence). The CDR3 sequence is 14 residues long. The V and J ends lost 6 bases and 6 bases respectively, with 17 bases between them.

CDR3 protein: CASRIAGGRHYGYTF. The CDR3 nucleotides read TGTGCCAGCCGGATCGCGGGGGGGCGACACTATGGCTACACCTTC. This chain uses TRBV28 with TRBJ1-2, with D possibly matching TRBD1 (6 bases). From germline, CDR1 is MDHEN and CDR2 SYDVKM. The CDR3 length is 15 residues. Trimming shortened V by 8 bases and J by 3 bases, and 19 bases separated the two germline ends.

This chain links TRBV7-2 with TRBJ2-5; no definite D call. Trimming left V 2 bases short and J 1 base short, with 8 bases between. Germline CDR1 and CDR2: SGHTA and FQGNSA. CDR3 length: 14 residues. DNA of the CDR3: TGTGCCAGCAGCTTACTAGTCCGCCAAGAGACCCAGTACTTC. Its translation is CASSLLVRQETQYF.

This chain uses TRBV28 with TRBJ2-4; D might be TRBD2 (5 bases). Per the germline V gene, CDR1 is MDHEN and CDR2 is SYDVKM. Deletions cut 3 bases from V and 6 bases from J, with 15 bases between. This CDR3 has 15 amino acids. The CDR3 DNA follows: TGTGCCAGCAGTTTGTTCGGGGAAAAGGGAAACATTCAGTACTTC. The encoded protein is CASSLFGEKGNIQYF.

The chain carries TRBV10-3 and TRBJ1-1, with TRBD1 identical over 7 bases. Trimming removed 6 bases from V and 8 bases from J; junction bases left unmatched: 15. The CDR3 consists of 15 residues. CDR1 is ENHRY, CDR2 SYGVKD, per germline. In DNA, the CDR3 is TGTGCCATCAGCCCCACCGGTGGAACAGGGGCAGAAGCTTTCTTT. Protein sequence: CAISPTGGTGAEAFF.

This chain connects TRBV7-2 to TRBJ2-3; D unresolved. CDR1 SGHTA and CDR2 FQGNSA come from the germline V gene. V was cut by 1 base and J by 3 bases, with 5 bases left in between. The CDR3 runs 13 residues. The CDR3 DNA reads TGTGCCAGCAGCTTAGAGAATACAGATACGCAGTATTTT. This encodes CASSLENTDTQYF.

The rearrangement joins TRBV5-4 to TRBJ1-1; maybe TRBD1 (5 bases). Trimming shortened V by 0 bases and J by 1 base, and 13 bases separated the two germline ends. The CDR3 runs to 16 residues. Germline loops: CDR1 SGHNT, CDR2 YYREEE (reference sequence). The CDR3, as DNA: TGTGCCAGCAGCTTGGCGTGGGGGGGTAGGAACACTGAAGCTTTCTTT. This codes for CASSLAWGGRNTEAFF.

The chain links TRBV28 to TRBJ1-3, with TRBD1 as a possible D gene (5 bases). The germline V and J ends were trimmed by 7 bases and 4 bases, with 11 bases remaining between them. The CDR3 totals 13 residues. Germline lookup yields CDR1 MDHEN and CDR2 SYDVKM. CDR3 sequence: CASIPGGGNTIYF. CDR3 bases: TGTGCCAGCATCCCGGGGGGAGGAAACACCATATATTTT. The full variable domain, with the rest looked up from reference TRBV28 and TRBJ1-3, is DVKVTQSSRYLVKRTGEKVFLECVQDMDHENMFWYRQDPGLGLRLIYFSYDVKMKEKGDIPEGYSVSREKKERFSLILESASTNQTSMYLCASIPGGGNTIYFGEGSWLTVV.

The rearrangement joins TRBV10-1 to TRBJ2-7, with TRBD1 matching 8 bases. Trimming removed 10 bases from V and 11 bases from J; junction bases left unmatched: 7. The CDR3 covers 10 residues. Germline CDR1 reads WNHNN; CDR2 reads SYGVQD (reference sequence). CDR3 sequence reads: CAIPGQGEYF. CDR3 DNA sequence: TGCGCCATCCCAGGACAGGGTGAGTACTTC.

This clone came up once. The rearrangement links TRBV10-3 to TRBJ2-1, with TRBD2 matching 7 bases. With V trimmed by 7 bases and J by 6 bases, 6 bases remained unmatched. CDR1 ENHRY and CDR2 SYGVKD come from the germline V gene. The CDR3 consists of 13 residues. CDR3 DNA sequence: TGTGCCATCACAGGGCGGGAGTTCAATGAGCAGTTCTTC. This gives the protein CAITGREFNEQFF.

V is TRBV28 and J is TRBJ2-7, with D maybe TRBD1 (6 bases). The CDR3 extends over 15 amino acids. V lost 7 bases to trimming and J lost 0 bases, with 16 bases between them. Germline loops: CDR1 MDHEN, CDR2 SYDVKM. The CDR3 spells CASTIPGAGSYEQYF. The CDR3 DNA reads TGTGCCAGCACGATCCCAGGGGCGGGCTCCTACGAGCAGTACTTC.

This clone was detected a few times. V usage is TRBV2 and J usage is TRBJ1-5; tentative D call: TRBD1 (5 bases). Trimming cost V 6 bases and J 1 base, with 7 bases left between them. The CDR3 is made up of 13 amino acids. CDR1 and CDR2 from the germline V gene are SNHLY and FYNNEI. DNA of the CDR3: TGTGCCAGCAGGCGACAGAGCAATCAGCCCCAGCATTTT. As protein: CASRRQSNQPQHF.

As regards this clone: Relative to the germline gene, one junction end is altered; a read error may explain this. J is TRBJ2-3 and V is TRBV7-7; the match to TRBD2 covers 11 bases. The CDR3 spans 15 residues. Germline lookup yields CDR1 SSHAT and CDR2 FNYEAQ (reference sequence). CDR3: CASSLGLAGTDTQYF. The CDR3 nucleotides read TGTGCTAGCAGCTTGGGACTAGCGGGCACAGATACGCAGTATTTT.

The J gene is TRBJ1-1, the V gene TRBV11-2; TRBD1 is a possible D gene (5 bases). Germline V gene lookup returns CDR1 SGHAT and CDR2 FQNNGV. This CDR3 has 16 residues. V dropped 5 bases and J dropped 1 base, with 17 bases sitting between them. The CDR3 DNA is TGTGCCAGCAGCCCCCCGTGGTCCAGGGCGAACACTGAAGCTTTCTTT. Translation gives CASSPPWSRANTEAFF.

This clone came up once. The V gene is TRBV27, the J gene TRBJ2-1; D is ambiguous. The V gene lost 2 bases and the J gene lost 0 bases, with 8 bases spanning the gap. CDR1 is MNHEY, CDR2 SMNVEV, per germline (reference sequence). The CDR3 has 15 amino acids. The CDR3 loop is CASSLALNSYNEQFF. Here the CDR3 DNA reads TGTGCCAGCAGTTTAGCCCTAAACTCCTACAATGAGCAGTTCTTC.

This chain connects TRBV18 to TRBJ2-1; 7 bases map to TRBD1. Trimming cost V 3 bases and J 6 bases; bases outside gene matches: 2. The CDR3 has 13 residues. The germline gives CDR1 KGHSH, CDR2 LQKENI. CDR3 amino acids: CASSPDRVNEQFF. The CDR3 bases are TGTGCCAGCTCACCCGACAGGGTCAATGAGCAGTTCTTC.

The chain combines TRBV11-1 with TRBJ2-7, with unresolved D. This CDR3 comprises 13 residues. The V gene lost 0 bases and the J gene lost 0 bases, with 3 bases spanning the gap. CDR1 is SGHAT and CDR2 is FQDESV in the germline V gene (reference sequence). CDR3 sequence reads: CASSLASSYEQYF. The DNA for the CDR3 is TGTGCCAGCAGCTTAGCCAGCTCCTACGAGCAGTACTTC.

The chain uses TRBV11-2 and TRBJ2-3; 11 bases fit TRBD2. The length of the CDR3 is 16 residues. J was trimmed by 0 bases and V by 5 bases; bases with no gene match: 4. Germline V lookup: CDR1 SGHAT, CDR2 FQNNGV. The CDR3 sequence is CASSPRLAGSTDTQYF. The CDR3 region has the DNA TGTGCCAGCAGCCCCCGACTAGCGGGAAGCACAGATACGCAGTATTTT.

This clone was picked up one time. The chain is built from TRBV11-3 and TRBJ1-5; D is ambiguous. The CDR3 is made up of 13 amino acids. With 1 base removed from V and 5 bases from J, the gap between germline ends came to 6 bases. Germline assignment: CDR1 SGHNT and CDR2 YENEEA. CDR3 coding DNA: TGTGCCAGCAGCTTAGTTGGGGATCAGCCCCAGCATTTT. Its translation: CASSLVGDQPQHF.